This T cell receptor (beta chain) was observed in a study of T cell responses to AZD1222 COVID-19 vaccine. This table comes from immunoSEQ multiplex PCR, and its TCRdb copy is limited to in-frame clones, with some not included. This sample has some 180,000 clones, with about 87% found just once. This clonotype was sampled from an adult in good health. The specimen comprised peripheral blood, sampled on day 0 of AZD1222 vaccination.

The CDR3 spells CAISLDGNYGYTF. In DNA, the CDR3 is TGTGCCATCAGCTTGGACGGTAACTATGGCTACACCTTC. V usage is TRBV10-3 and J usage is TRBJ1-2; D gene uncertain. CDR1 is ENHRY and CDR2 is SYGVKD in the germline V gene. V shed 6 bases and J shed 1 base, with 9 bases lying between them. The CDR3 extends over 13 amino acids.